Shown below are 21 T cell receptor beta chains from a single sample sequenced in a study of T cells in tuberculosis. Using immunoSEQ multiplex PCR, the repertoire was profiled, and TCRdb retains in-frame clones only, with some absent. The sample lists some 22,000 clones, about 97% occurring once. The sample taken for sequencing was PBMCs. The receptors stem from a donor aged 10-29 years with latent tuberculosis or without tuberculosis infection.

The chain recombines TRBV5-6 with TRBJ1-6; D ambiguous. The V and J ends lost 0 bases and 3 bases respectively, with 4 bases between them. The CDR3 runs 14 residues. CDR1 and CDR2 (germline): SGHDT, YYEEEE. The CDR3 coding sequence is TGTGCCAGCAGCTTGGACAGCTATAATTCACCCCTCCACTTT. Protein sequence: CASSLDSYNSPLHF.

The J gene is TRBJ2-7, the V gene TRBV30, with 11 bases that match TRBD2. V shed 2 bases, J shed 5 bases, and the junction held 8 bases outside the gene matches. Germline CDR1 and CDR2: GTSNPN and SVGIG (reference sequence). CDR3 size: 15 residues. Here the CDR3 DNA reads TGTGCCTGGAGTATCTTGACTAGCGGGATCGACGAGCAGTACTTC. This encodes CAWSILTSGIDEQYF.

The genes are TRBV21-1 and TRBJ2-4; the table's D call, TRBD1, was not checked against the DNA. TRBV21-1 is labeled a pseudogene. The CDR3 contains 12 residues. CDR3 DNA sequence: TGTGCCAGTGGACAGGGGAAAAACATTCAGTACTTC. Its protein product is CASGQGKNIQYF.

The CDR3: CASSPNRGSGETQYF. The CDR3 DNA sequence: TGTGCCAGCAGCCCTAACAGGGGGTCAGGAGAGACCCAGTACTTC. This sequence joins TRBV2 and TRBJ2-5, with TRBD1 matching 8 bases. Germline V CDR1 and CDR2: SNHLY, FYNNEI. The CDR3 loop spans 15 amino acids. After removal of 6 bases from V and 4 bases from J, the junction contained 10 bases not matched to a gene. Combining the CDR3 with reference TRBV2 and TRBJ2-5 gives the whole variable domain EPEVTQTPSHQVTQMGQEVILRCVPISNHLYFYWYRQILGQKVEFLVSFYNNEISEKSEIFDDQFSVERPDGSNFTLKIRSTKLEDSAMYFCASSPNRGSGETQYFGPGTRLLVL.

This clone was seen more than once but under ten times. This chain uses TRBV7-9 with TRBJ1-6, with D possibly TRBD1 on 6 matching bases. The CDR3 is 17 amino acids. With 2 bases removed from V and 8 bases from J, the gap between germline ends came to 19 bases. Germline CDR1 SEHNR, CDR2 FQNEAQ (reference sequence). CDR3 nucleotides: TGTGCCAGCAGCTTATCGTCCCCCAGGGGAATGGATTCACCCCTCCACTTT. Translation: CASSLSSPRGMDSPLHF.

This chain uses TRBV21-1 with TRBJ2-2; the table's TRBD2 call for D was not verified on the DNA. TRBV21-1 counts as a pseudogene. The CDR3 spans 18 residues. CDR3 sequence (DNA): TGTGCCAGCAGCAAAGGTCGGAAGGCGGGGGGTAACACCGGGGAGCTGTTTTTT. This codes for CASSKGRKAGGNTGELFF.

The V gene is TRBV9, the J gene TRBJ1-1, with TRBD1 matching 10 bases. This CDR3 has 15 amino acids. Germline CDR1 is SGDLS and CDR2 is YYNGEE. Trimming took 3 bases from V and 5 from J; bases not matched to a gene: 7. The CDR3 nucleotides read TGTGCCAGCAGCGCCCGACAGGGGGCTCGTACTGAAGCTTTCTTT. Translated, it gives CASSARQGARTEAFF.

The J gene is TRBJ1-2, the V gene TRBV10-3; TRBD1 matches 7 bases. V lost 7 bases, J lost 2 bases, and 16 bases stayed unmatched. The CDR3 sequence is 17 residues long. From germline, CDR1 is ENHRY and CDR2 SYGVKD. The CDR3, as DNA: TGTGCCATCAAAGGGGGAGGACAGGAGCACTCCAACTATGGCTACACCTTC. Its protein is CAIKGGGQEHSNYGYTF.

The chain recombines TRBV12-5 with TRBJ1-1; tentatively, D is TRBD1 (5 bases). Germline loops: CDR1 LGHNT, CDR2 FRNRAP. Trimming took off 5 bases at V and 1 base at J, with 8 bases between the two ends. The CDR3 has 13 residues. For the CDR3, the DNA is TGTGCTAGTGGTGTGGACACGAACACTGAAGCTTTCTTT. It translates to CASGVDTNTEAFF.

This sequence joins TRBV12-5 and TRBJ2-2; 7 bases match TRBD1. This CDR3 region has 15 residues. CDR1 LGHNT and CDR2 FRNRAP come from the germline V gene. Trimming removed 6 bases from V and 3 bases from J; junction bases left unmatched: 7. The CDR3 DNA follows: TGTGCTAGTGGCCCGGGACAGAGGGACACCGGGGAGCTGTTTTTT. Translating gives CASGPGQRDTGELFF.

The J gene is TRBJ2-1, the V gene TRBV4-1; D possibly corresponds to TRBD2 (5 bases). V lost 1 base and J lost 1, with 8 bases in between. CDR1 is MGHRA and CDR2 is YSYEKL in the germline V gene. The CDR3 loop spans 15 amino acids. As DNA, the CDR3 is TGCGCCAGCAGCCAAGGGAGCGGTTCCTACAATGAGCAGTTCTTC. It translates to CASSQGSGSYNEQFF.

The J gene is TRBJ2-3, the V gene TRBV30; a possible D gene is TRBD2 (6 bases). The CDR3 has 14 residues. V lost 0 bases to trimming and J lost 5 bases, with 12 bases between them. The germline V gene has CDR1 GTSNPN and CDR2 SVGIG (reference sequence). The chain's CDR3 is CAWSVSGLGDTQYF. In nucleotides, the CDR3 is TGTGCCTGGAGTGTTAGCGGCCTTGGAGATACGCAGTATTTT.

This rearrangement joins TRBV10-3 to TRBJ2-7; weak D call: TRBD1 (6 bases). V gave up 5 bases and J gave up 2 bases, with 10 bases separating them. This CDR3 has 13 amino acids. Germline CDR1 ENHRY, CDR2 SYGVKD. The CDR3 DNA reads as TGTGCCATCAGTCGGACAGACCCCTACGAGCAGTACTTC. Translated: CAISRTDPYEQYF.

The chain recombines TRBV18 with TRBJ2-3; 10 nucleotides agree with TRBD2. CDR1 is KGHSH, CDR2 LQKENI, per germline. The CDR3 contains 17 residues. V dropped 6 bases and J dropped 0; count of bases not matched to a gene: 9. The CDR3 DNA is TGTGCCAGCTCGCTTACACGGACTAGCGGTAGCACAGATACGCAGTATTTT. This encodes CASSLTRTSGSTDTQYF.

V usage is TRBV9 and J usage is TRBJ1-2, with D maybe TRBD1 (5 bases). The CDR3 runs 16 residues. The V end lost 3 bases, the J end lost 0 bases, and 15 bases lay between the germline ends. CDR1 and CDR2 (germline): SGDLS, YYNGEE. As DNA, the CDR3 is TGTGCCAGCAGCGACCTAAGGAGGGGAGCTAACTATGGCTACACCTTC. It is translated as CASSDLRRGANYGYTF.

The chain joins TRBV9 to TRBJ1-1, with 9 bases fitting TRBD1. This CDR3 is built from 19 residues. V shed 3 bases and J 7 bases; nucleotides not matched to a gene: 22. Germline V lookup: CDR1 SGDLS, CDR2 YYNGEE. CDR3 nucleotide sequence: TGTGCCAGCAGCGCCTCCACCGAGGGAACAGGGGGCGCCTTGGGTGAAGCTTTCTTT. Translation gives CASSASTEGTGGALGEAFF.

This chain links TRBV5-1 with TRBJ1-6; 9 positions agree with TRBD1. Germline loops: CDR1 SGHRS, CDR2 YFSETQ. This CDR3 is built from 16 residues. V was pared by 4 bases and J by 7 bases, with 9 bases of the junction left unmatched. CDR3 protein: CASSPGVGQGNSPLHF. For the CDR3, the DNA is TGCGCCAGCAGCCCGGGGGTCGGACAGGGGAATTCACCCCTCCACTTT.

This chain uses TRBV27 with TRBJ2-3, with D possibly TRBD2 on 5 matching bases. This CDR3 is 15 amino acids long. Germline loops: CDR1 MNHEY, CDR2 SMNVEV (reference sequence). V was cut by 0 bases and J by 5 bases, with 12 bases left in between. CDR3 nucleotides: TGTGCCAGCAGTTTATCGCCCAGCGGTGAAGATACGCAGTATTTT. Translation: CASSLSPSGEDTQYF.

The CDR3 is CASSQGTGAISYGYTF. CDR3 sequence (DNA): TGTGCCAGCAGCCAAGGGACAGGGGCGATAAGCTATGGCTACACCTTC. The chain carries TRBV14 and TRBJ1-2; 9 nucleotides line up with TRBD1. The CDR3 is 16 amino acids. V shed 1 base, J shed 4 bases, and the junction held 7 bases outside the gene matches. Per the germline V gene, CDR1 is SGHDN and CDR2 is FVKESK.

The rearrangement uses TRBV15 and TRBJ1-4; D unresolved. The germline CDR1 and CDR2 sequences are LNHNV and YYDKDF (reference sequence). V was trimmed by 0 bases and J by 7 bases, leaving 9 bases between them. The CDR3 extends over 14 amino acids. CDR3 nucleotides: TGTGCCACCAGCAGAGAATTCTTTTCTGAAAAACTGTTTTTT. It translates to CATSREFFSEKLFF.

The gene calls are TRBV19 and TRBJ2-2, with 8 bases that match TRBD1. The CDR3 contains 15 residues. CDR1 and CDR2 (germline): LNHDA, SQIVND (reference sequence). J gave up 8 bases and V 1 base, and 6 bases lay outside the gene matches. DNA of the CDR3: TGTGCCAGTAGTATAGTCACAGGGGGTCCGGGGGAGCTGTTTTTT. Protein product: CASSIVTGGPGELFF. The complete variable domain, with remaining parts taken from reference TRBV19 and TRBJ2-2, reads DGGITQSPKYLFRKEGQNVTLSCEQNLNHDAMYWYRQDPGQGLRLIYYSQIVNDFQKGDIAEGYSVSREKKESFPLTVTSAQKNPTAFYLCASSIVTGGPGELFFGEGSRLTVL.